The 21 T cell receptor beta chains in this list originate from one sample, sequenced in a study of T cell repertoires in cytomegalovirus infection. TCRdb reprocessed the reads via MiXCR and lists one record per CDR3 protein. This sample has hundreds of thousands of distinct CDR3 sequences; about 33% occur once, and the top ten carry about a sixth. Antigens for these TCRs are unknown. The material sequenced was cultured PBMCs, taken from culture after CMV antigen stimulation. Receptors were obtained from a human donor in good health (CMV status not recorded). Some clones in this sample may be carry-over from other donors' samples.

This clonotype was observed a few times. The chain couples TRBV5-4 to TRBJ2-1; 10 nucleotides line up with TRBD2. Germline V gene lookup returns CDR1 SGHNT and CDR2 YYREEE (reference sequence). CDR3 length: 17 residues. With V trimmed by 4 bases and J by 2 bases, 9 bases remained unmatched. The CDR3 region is CASSISSGSFAYNEQFF. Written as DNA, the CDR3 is TGTGCCAGCAGCATCTCTAGCGGGAGTTTCGCCTACAATGAGCAGTTCTTC.

As DNA, the CDR3 is TGTGCCAGCACCCGAGCCGGGACAGGGTCCTCACCCCTCCACTTT. Amino acids: CASTRAGTGSSPLHF. V is TRBV6-5 and J is TRBJ1-6, with 9 bases identical to TRBD1. This CDR3 is 15 amino acids long. Trimming removed 7 bases from V and 10 bases from J; junction bases left unmatched: 11. Germline lookup yields CDR1 MNHEY and CDR2 SVGAGI.

This CDR3 reads CASSLGLAGETDTQYF. The CDR3 DNA sequence: TGCGCCAGCAGCTTGGGACTAGCGGGAGAAACAGATACGCAGTATTTT. The chain combines TRBV5-1 with TRBJ2-3, with 12 bases identical to TRBD2. With 0 bases clipped from V and 3 bases from J, the junction kept 2 bases outside the gene matches. CDR3 length equals 16 residues. Germline CDR1 reads SGHRS; CDR2 reads YFSETQ.

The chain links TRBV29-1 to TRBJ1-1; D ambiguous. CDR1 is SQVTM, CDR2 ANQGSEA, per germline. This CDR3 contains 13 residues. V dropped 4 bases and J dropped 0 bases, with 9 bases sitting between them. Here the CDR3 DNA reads TGCAGCGTTGGGCGATCCTTGAACACTGAAGCTTTCTTT. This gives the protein CSVGRSLNTEAFF.

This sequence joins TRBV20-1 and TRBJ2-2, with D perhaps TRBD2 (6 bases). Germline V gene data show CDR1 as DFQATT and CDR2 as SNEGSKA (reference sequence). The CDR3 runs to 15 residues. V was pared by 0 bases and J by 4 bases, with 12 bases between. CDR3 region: CSAREEGFSTGELFF. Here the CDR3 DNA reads TGCAGTGCTAGAGAGGAGGGGTTTAGCACCGGGGAGCTGTTTTTT.

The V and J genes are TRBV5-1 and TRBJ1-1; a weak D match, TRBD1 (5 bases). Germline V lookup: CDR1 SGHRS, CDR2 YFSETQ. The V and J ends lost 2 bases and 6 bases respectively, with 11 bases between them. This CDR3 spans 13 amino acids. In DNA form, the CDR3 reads TGCGCCAGCAGCTTTGGGGGGGTCGCTGAAGCTTTCTTT. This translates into CASSFGGVAEAFF.

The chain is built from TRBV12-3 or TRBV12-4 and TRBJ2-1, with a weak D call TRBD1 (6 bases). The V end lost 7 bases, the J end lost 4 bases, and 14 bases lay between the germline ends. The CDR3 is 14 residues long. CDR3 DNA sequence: TGTGCCAGCACCACAGGGCTTTTTTACAATGAGCAGTTCTTC. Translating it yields CASTTGLFYNEQFF.

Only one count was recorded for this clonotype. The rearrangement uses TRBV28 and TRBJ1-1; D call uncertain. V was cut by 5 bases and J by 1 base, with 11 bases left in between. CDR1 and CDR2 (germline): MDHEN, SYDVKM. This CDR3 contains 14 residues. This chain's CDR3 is CASSPQTQNTEAFF. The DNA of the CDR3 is TGTGCCAGCAGTCCTCAGACCCAGAACACTGAAGCTTTCTTT.

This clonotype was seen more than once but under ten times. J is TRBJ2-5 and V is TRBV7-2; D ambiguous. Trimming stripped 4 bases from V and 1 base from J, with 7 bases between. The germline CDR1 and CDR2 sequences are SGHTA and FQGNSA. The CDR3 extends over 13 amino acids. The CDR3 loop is CASSYPVQETQYF. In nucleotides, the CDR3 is TGTGCCAGCAGCTACCCCGTCCAAGAGACCCAGTACTTC. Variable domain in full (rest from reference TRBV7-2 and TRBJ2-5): GAGVSQSPSNKVTEKGKDVELRCDPISGHTALYWYRQSLGQGLEFLIYFQGNSAPDKSGLPSDRFSAERTGGSVSTLTIQRTQQEDSAVYLCASSYPVQETQYFGPGTRLLVL.

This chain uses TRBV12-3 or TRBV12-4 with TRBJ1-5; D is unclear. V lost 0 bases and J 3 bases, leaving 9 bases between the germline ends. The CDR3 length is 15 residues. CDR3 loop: CASSLASGYNQPQHF. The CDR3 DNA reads TGTGCCAGCAGTTTAGCGTCCGGTTACAATCAGCCCCAGCATTTT.

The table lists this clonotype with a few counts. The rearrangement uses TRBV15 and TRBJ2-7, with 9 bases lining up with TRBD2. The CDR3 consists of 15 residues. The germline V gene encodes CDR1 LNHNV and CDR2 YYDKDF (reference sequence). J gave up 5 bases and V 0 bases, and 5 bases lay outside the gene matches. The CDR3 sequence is CATSRDIAGENEQYV. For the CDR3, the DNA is TGTGCCACCAGCAGAGACATAGCGGGAGAAAACGAGCAGTACGTC.

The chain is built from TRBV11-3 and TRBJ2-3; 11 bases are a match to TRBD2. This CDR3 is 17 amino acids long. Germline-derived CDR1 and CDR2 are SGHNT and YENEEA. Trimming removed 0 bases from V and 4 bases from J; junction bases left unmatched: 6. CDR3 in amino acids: CASSLDSRSGRADTQYF. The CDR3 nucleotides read TGTGCCAGCAGCTTAGATTCCCGTAGCGGGAGGGCAGATACGCAGTATTTT. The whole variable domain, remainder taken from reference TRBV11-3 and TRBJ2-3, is EAGVVQSPRYKIIEKKQPVAFWCNPISGHNTLYWYLQNLGQGPELLIRYENEEAVDDSQLPKDRFSAERLKGVDSTLKIQPAELGDSAVYLCASSLDSRSGRADTQYFGPGTRLTVL.

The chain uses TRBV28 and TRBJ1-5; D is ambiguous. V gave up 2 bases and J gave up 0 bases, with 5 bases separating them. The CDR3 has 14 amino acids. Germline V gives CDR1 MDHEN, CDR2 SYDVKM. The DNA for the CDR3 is TGTGCCAGCAGTTTACCCCATAGCAATCAGCCCCAGCATTTT. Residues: CASSLPHSNQPQHF. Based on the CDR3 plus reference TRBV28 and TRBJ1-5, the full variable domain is DVKVTQSSRYLVKRTGEKVFLECVQDMDHENMFWYRQDPGLGLRLIYFSYDVKMKEKGDIPEGYSVSREKKERFSLILESASTNQTSMYLCASSLPHSNQPQHFGDGTRLSIL.

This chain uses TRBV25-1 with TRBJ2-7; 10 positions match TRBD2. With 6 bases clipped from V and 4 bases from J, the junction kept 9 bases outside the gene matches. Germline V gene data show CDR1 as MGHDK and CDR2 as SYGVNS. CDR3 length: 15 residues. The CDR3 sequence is CASSFLAGAGYEQYF. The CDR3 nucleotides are TGTGCCAGCAGCTTTCTAGCGGGAGCAGGATACGAGCAGTACTTC.

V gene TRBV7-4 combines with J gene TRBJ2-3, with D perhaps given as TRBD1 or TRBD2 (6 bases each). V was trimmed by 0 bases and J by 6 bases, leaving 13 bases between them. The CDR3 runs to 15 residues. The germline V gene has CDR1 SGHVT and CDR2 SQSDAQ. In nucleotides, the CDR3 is TGTGCCAGCAGCTTAGCGCCGGGGGCGGCGGATACGCAGTATTTT. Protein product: CASSLAPGAADTQYF.

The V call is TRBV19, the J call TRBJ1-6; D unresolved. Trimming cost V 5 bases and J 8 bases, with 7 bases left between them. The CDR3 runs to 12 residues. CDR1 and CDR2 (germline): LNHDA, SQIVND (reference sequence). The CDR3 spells CASSELYSPLHF. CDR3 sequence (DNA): TGTGCCAGTAGTGAATTGTATTCACCCCTCCACTTT.

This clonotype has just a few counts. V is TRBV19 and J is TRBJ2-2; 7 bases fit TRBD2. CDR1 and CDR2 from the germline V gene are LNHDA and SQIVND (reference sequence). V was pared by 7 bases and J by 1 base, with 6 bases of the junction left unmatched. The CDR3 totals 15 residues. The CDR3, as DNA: TGTGCCAGTACTACGGCTAGCGGGAACACCGGGGAGCTGTTTTTT. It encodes CASTTASGNTGELFF.

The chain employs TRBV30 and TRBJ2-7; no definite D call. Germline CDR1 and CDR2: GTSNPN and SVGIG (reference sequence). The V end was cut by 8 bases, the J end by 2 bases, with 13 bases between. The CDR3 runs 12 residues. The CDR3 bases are TGTGCCCGATCCGGGCCCCCCTACGAGCAGTACTTC. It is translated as CARSGPPYEQYF.

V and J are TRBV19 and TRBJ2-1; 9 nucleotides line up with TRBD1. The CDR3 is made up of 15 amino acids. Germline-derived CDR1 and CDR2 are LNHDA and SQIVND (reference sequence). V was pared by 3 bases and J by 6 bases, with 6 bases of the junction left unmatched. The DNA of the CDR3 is TGTGCCAGTAGTATCCCGGGACAGGGCTTCAATGAGCAGTTCTTC. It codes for CASSIPGQGFNEQFF. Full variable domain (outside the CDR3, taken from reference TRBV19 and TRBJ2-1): DGGITQSPKYLFRKEGQNVTLSCEQNLNHDAMYWYRQDPGQGLRLIYYSQIVNDFQKGDIAEGYSVSREKKESFPLTVTSAQKNPTAFYLCASSIPGQGFNEQFFGPGTRLTVL.

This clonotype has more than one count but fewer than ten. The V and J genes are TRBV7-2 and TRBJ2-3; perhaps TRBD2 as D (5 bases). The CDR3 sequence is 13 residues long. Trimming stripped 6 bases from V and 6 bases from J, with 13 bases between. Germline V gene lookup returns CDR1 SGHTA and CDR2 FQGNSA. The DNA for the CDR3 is TGTGCCAGCAGTTATTCCCGGGGTGATACGCAGTATTTT. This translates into CASSYSRGDTQYF.

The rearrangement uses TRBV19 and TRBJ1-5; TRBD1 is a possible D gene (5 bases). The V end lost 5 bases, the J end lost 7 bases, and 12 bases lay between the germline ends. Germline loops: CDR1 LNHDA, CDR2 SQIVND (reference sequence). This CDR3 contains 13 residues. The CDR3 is CASSPGLEQPQHF. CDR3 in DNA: TGTGCCAGTAGTCCGGGACTCGAACAGCCCCAGCATTTT.